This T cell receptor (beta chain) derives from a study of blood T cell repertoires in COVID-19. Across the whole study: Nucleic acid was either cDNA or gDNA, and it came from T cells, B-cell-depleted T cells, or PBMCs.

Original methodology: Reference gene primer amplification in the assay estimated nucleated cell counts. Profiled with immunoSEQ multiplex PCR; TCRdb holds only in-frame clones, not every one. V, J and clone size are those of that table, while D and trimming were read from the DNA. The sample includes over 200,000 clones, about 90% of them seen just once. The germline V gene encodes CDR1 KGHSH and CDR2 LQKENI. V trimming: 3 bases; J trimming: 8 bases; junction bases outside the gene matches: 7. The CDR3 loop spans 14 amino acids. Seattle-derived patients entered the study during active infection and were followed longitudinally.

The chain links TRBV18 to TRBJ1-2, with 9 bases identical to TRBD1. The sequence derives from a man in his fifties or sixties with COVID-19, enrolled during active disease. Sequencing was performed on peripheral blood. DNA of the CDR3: TGTGCCAGCTCACCCACAACAGGGGGCAAAGGCTACACCTTC. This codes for CASSPTTGGKGYTF. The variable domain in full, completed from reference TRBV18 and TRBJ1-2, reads NAGVMQNPRHLVRRRGQEARLRCSPMKGHSHVYWYRQLPEEGLKFMVYLQKENIIDESGMPKERFSAEFPKEGPSILRIQQVVRGDSAAYFCASSPTTGGKGYTFGSGTRLTVV.